The 16 T cell receptor beta chains presented below share a single source sample, sequenced in a study of blood T cell repertoires in COVID-19. The data were produced by immunoSEQ multiplex PCR, yet TCRdb's version contains in-frame clones alone and is incomplete. The sample lists 220,000 or so clones, around nine tenths occurring once. Sequencing was done on a sample of peripheral blood. Receptors originate from a man between 60 and 75 years old with COVID-19, enrolled during active disease.

J is TRBJ1-5 and V is TRBV28; perhaps TRBD1 as D (5 bases). This CDR3 has 14 residues. Trimming stripped 1 base from V and 5 bases from J, with 9 bases between. From germline, CDR1 is MDHEN and CDR2 SYDVKM. CDR3 region: CASSLSGLYQPQHF. CDR3 DNA sequence: TGTGCCAGCAGTTTATCAGGGTTGTATCAGCCCCAGCATTTT.

This sequence joins TRBV6-5 and TRBJ2-5; 7 bases line up with TRBD1. Germline CDR1 MNHEY, CDR2 SVGAGI. The CDR3 is made up of 14 amino acids. The V gene end was trimmed by 6 bases and the J gene end by 2 bases; junction bases not matched to a gene: 6. The DNA for the CDR3 is TGTGCCAGCAGCGGACCGGGACAGCAAGAGACCCAGTACTTC. Encoded protein: CASSGPGQQETQYF.

The chain carries TRBV6-6 and TRBJ1-5; 7 bases match TRBD1. V was clipped by 7 bases and J by 4 bases; unmatched bases: 13. This CDR3 has 16 amino acids. Germline CDR1 is MNHNY and CDR2 is SVGAGI (reference sequence). CDR3 DNA sequence: TGTGCCAGCACCCTGGTGTTGGACAGGCTAAATCAGCCCCAGCATTTT. It is translated as CASTLVLDRLNQPQHF.

The rearrangement links TRBV4-3 to TRBJ2-3; 8 nucleotides match TRBD2. The trim removed 4 bases at V and 2 bases at J, leaving 8 bases unmatched. The CDR3 is 16 residues long. The germline CDR1 and CDR2 sequences are LGHNA and YSLEER. CDR3 bases: TGCGCCAGCAGCCCAGGGCCTAGCGGGCCCACAGATACGCAGTATTTT. This translates into CASSPGPSGPTDTQYF.

V is TRBV5-1 and J is TRBJ1-1, with D perhaps matching TRBD1 (5 bases). This CDR3 region has 14 residues. Trimming pared 3 bases from V and 7 bases from J, leaving 16 bases between. The germline gives CDR1 SGHRS, CDR2 YFSETQ. CDR3 DNA sequence: TGCGCCAGCAGCTCGCAGGTGGACACCAATGAAGCTTTCTTT. It is translated as CASSSQVDTNEAFF.

The genes are TRBV20-1 and TRBJ2-3; TRBD2 matches at 11 bases. V lost 3 bases, J lost 6 bases, and 11 bases stayed unmatched. The CDR3 sequence is 16 residues long. Germline V CDR1 and CDR2: DFQATT, SNEGSKA (reference sequence). CDR3: CSASGTSGSGRDTQYF. CDR3 DNA: TGCAGTGCTAGTGGGACTAGCGGAAGTGGAAGGGATACGCAGTATTTT.

This sequence joins TRBV5-1 and TRBJ1-4; the D gene is possibly TRBD1 (5 bases). The CDR3 is 14 residues long. Germline lookup yields CDR1 SGHRS and CDR2 YFSETQ. Deletions cut 1 base from V and 8 bases from J, with 12 bases between. CDR3 in DNA: TGCGCCAGCAGCTTGTTGGGGGGGAACGAAAAACTGTTTTTT. Translated, it gives CASSLLGGNEKLFF.

The J gene is TRBJ2-2, the V gene TRBV7-9, with a tentative D call TRBD1 (5 bases). The CDR3 sequence is 13 residues long. Germline V CDR1 and CDR2: SEHNR, FQNEAQ (reference sequence). Trimming removed 1 base from V and 8 bases from J, with 8 bases in between. The CDR3 protein is CASSLEGKGELFF. In DNA form, the CDR3 reads TGTGCCAGCAGCTTAGAGGGGAAAGGGGAGCTGTTTTTT.

V is TRBV19 and J is TRBJ1-5; tentative D call: TRBD1 (5 bases). Trimming left V 5 bases short and J 0 bases short, with 11 bases between. CDR1 is LNHDA and CDR2 is SQIVND in the germline V gene (reference sequence). The CDR3 extends over 15 amino acids. This CDR3 reads CASSADTYSNQPQHF. The CDR3 nucleotides read TGTGCCAGTAGTGCGGACACGTATAGCAATCAGCCCCAGCATTTT.

The J gene is TRBJ1-3, the V gene TRBV6-1; D is unclear. CDR1 MNHNS and CDR2 SASEGT come from the germline V gene. The CDR3 contains 16 residues. The germline V and J ends were trimmed by 1 base and 0 bases, with 10 bases remaining between them. CDR3 sequence (DNA): TGTGCCAGCAGTGAAGGACACCCGAGCTCTGGAAACACCATATATTTT. It specifies CASSEGHPSSGNTIYF.

The chain has TRBV7-9 and TRBJ1-1; tentative D call: TRBD1 (5 bases). The CDR3 sequence is 14 residues long. V was cut by 4 bases and J by 2 bases, with 11 bases left in between. Germline V gene data show CDR1 as SEHNR and CDR2 as FQNEAQ (reference sequence). The CDR3 sequence: CASSSDTSNTEAFF. CDR3 DNA: TGTGCCAGCAGCTCGGACACCAGTAACACTGAAGCTTTCTTT.

The J gene is TRBJ2-4, the V gene TRBV19; TRBD1 aligns across 9 bases. The CDR3 consists of 14 residues. Trimming at V came to 6 bases and at J to 6 bases, leaving 6 bases not matched to a gene. Germline V gene data show CDR1 as LNHDA and CDR2 as SQIVND (reference sequence). The CDR3 loop is CASSLTGGPNIQYF. The CDR3 region has the DNA TGTGCCAGTAGCCTAACAGGGGGCCCAAACATTCAGTACTTC.

V is TRBV10-1 and J is TRBJ2-1; TRBD2 matches at 7 bases. The length of the CDR3 is 16 residues. In germline, CDR1 is WNHNN, CDR2 SYGVQD (reference sequence). J gave up 0 bases and V 3 bases, and 5 bases lay outside the gene matches. CDR3 nucleotide sequence: TGCGCCAGCAGTGACCGAAGCGGGGACTCCTACAATGAGCAGTTCTTC. Translated: CASSDRSGDSYNEQFF.

The chain uses TRBV4-1 and TRBJ1-1; 7 nucleotides align to TRBD1. With V trimmed by 3 bases and J by 0 bases, 1 base remained unmatched. There are 14 residues in the CDR3. In germline, CDR1 is MGHRA, CDR2 YSYEKL. This chain's CDR3 is CASSQTGLNTEAFF. DNA for the CDR3: TGCGCCAGCAGCCAGACAGGGTTGAACACTGAAGCTTTCTTT.

On this clone: Other DNA sequences in this sample translate to the same CDR3. The chain joins TRBV5-4 to TRBJ2-1, with D possibly matching TRBD2 (5 bases). V shed 0 bases and J shed 7 bases, with 8 bases lying between them. CDR1 and CDR2 from the germline V gene are SGHNT and YYREEE (reference sequence). The CDR3 runs to 13 residues. CDR3 region: CASSLAGGNEQFF. The CDR3 coding sequence is TGTGCCAGCAGCTTGGCAGGCGGGAATGAGCAGTTCTTC.

V and J are TRBV6-4 and TRBJ1-1; maybe TRBD1 (6 bases). The germline V and J ends were trimmed by 5 bases and 5 bases, with 18 bases remaining between them. The length of the CDR3 is 15 residues. Per the germline V gene, CDR1 is MRHNA and CDR2 is SNTAGT. CDR3 DNA sequence: TGTGCCAGCAGTCCATCCGGGGGGGCATGGACTGAAGCTTTCTTT. Its protein product is CASSPSGGAWTEAFF.